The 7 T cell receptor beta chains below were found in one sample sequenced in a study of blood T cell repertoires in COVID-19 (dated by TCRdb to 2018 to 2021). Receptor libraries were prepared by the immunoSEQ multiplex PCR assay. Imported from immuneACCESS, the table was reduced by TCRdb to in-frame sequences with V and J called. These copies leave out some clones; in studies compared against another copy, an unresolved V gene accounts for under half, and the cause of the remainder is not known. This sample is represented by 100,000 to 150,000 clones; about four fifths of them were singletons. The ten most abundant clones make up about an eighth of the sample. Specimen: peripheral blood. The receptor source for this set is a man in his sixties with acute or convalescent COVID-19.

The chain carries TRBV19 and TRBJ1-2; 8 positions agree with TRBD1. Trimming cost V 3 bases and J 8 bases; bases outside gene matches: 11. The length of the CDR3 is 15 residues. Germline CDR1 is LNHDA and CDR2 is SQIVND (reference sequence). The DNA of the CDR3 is TGTGCCAGTAGTATCCAACGACAGGGGCGGAGCGGCTACACCTTC. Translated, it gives CASSIQRQGRSGYTF.

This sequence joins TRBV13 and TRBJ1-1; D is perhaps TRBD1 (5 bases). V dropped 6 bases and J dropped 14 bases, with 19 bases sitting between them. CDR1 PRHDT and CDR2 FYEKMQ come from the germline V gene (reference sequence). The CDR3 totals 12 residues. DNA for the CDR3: TGTGCCAGCAGTTCGGGGGGAGCGGCGGACTTCTTT. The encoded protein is CASSSGGAADFF.

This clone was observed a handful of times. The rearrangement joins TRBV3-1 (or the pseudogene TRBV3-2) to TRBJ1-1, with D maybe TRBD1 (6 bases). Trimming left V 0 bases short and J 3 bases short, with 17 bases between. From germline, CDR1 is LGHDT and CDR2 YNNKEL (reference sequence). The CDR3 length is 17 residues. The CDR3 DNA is TGTGCCAGCAGCCAAGATTCCCAGGGGTGGTACGACACTGAAGCTTTCTTT. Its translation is CASSQDSQGWYDTEAFF.

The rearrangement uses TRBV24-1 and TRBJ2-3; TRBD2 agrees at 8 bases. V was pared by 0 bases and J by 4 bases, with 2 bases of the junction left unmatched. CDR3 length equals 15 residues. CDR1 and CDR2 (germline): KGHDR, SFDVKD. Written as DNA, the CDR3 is TGTGCCACCAGTGATTTGACTAGCGGTGCAGATACGCAGTATTTT. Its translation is CATSDLTSGADTQYF.

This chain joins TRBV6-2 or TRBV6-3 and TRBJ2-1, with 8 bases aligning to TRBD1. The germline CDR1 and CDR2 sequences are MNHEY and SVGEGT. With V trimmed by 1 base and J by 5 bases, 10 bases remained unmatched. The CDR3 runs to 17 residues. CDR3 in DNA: TGTGCCAGCAGTTACTTCTACGCGGGGACAGGAGACAATGAGCAGTTCTTC. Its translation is CASSYFYAGTGDNEQFF.

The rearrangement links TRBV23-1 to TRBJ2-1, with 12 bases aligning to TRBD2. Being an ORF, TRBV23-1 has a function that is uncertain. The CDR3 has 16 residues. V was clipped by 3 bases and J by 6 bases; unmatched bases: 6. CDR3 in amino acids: CASSHHLAGGCNEQFF. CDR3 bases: TGCGCCAGCAGTCATCACCTAGCGGGAGGGTGCAATGAGCAGTTCTTC.

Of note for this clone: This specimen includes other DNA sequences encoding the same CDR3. The CDR3 DNA is TGTGCCAGCTCACGACCGGGACAGGGAACAGATACGCAGTATTTT. Its protein is CASSRPGQGTDTQYF. The chain joins TRBV18 to TRBJ2-3; TRBD1 matches at 9 bases. Germline V gene sequence: CDR1 KGHSH, CDR2 LQKENI. This CDR3 is built from 15 residues. The ends lost 4 bases at V and 3 bases at J; junction bases unmatched: 5.